The present T cell receptor beta chain was sequenced within a study of beta chain features in type 1 diabetes. V shed 1 base and J shed 10 bases, with 14 bases lying between them. The CDR3 covers 14 residues. Germline assignment: CDR1 LGHNA and CDR2 YNFKEQ. This clone was observed a handful of times. Expressed TCRB transcripts were sequenced, since all the RNA that had been isolated was reverse transcribed. Assay used: immunoSEQ multiplex PCR; TCRdb lists only in-frame clones, some missing. This table has 300,000 to 350,000 clones, around 15% appearing once. The sequencing sample was made of central memory CD4+ T cells from blood. The origin of this receptor is a man aged 30-40 years in good health. The V and J genes are TRBV4-2 and TRBJ2-1, with D hard to call. CDR3 sequence reads: CASSQGQGKREQFF. CDR3 in DNA: TGTGCCAGCAGCCAAGGTCAAGGGAAGAGGGAGCAGTTCTTC.